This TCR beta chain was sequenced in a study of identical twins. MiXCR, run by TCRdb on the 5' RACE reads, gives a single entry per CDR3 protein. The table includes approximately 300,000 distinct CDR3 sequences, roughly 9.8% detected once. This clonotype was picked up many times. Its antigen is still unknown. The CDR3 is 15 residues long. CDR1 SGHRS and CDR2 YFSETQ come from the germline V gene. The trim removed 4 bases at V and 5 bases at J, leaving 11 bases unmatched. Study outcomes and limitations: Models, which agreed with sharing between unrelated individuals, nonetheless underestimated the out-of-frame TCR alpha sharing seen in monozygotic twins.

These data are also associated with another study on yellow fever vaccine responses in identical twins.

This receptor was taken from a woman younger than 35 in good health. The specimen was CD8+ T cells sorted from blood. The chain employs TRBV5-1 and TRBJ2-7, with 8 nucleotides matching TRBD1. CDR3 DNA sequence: TGCGCCAGCAGCGTCAGACAGGGGAAATTGGACGAGCAGTACTTC. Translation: CASSVRQGKLDEQYF.